The sequence of this T cell receptor beta chain was determined in a study of response to subunit inactivated influenza vaccine. TCRdb re-derived calls from the RT-PCR reads in MiXCR, one entry per CDR3 protein. The sample shows around 530,000 distinct CDR3 sequences, about an eighth of them seen only once. This clonotype was picked up many times. This TCR came from a man aged 45-65 years who received an inactivated influenza vaccine. The sequencing here drew on PBMCs from blood, taken on the day of vaccination.

The CDR3 here is CASSLIAGAHEQFF. The DNA for the CDR3 is TGTGCCAGCAGCTTAATAGCGGGAGCTCATGAGCAGTTCTTC. The V and J genes are TRBV7-9 and TRBJ2-1; the match to TRBD2 covers 9 bases. J was trimmed by 8 bases and V by 2 bases; bases with no gene match: 4. Germline CDR1 and CDR2: SEHNR and FQNEAQ (reference sequence). CDR3 size: 14 residues.